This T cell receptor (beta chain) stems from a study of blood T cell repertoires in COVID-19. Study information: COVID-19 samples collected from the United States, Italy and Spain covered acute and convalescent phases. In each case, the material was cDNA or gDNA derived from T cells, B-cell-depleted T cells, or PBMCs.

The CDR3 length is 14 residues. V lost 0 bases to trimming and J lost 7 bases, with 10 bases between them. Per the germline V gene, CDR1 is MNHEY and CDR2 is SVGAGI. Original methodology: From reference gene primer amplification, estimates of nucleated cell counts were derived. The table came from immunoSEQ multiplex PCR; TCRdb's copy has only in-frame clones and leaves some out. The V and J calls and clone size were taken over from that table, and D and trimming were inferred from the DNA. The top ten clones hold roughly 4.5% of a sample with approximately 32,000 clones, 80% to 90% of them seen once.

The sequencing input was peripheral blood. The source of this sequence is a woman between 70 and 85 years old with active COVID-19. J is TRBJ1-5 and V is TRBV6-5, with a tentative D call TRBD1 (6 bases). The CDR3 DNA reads TGTGCCAGCAGTTACTCCAGGGGCAGGCAGCCCCAGCATTTT. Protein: CASSYSRGRQPQHF.